This T cell receptor beta chain originates from a study of OX40 agonist ivuxolimab in advanced cancers. Findings and limits, study-wide: Partial responders at 0.1-3.0 mg/kg had among the lowest clonal expansion. The average count of expanded clones was higher among CD8+ T cells than among CD4+. CD4+ and CD8+ blood T cells expanded clonally by week 6 at 0.1 to 3.0 mg/kg.

Clones were read by immunoSEQ multiplex PCR, and TCRdb kept only the in-frame ones, dropping some. The sample yields tens of thousands of clones, 80% to 90% seen once. With respect to this clone: Its specificity is not known.

The CDR3 covers 17 residues. CDR1 is LNHDA, CDR2 SQIVND, per germline (reference sequence). Deletions cut 5 bases from V and 1 base from J, with 19 bases between. The receptor's source is an adult with an advanced solid tumor such as melanoma, head and neck, liver or kidney cancer. The sequencing used CD4+ or CD8+ T cells sorted from blood, collected in a trial of the OX40 agonist ivuxolimab. This rearrangement joins TRBV19 to TRBJ2-3; TRBD2 is a possible D gene (6 bases). The CDR3 DNA is TGTGCCAGTAGTGGGGGATACCGGGAGCGGGGCACAGATACGCAGTATTTT. Amino acids: CASSGGYRERGTDTQYF.